The 17 T cell receptor beta chains below come from one sample, sequenced in a study of cytomegalovirus exposure and HLA in healthy donors. This PCR relied on a set of 60 Vbeta primers and 13 Jbeta primers. The data were produced by immunoSEQ multiplex PCR, yet TCRdb's version contains in-frame clones alone and is incomplete. This repertoire shows 90,000 to 120,000 clones, around 80% found once; its top ten account for roughly 4.9%. The source material was PBMCs. The receptors shown here come from a woman younger than 30 in good health and CMV-seropositive.

This chain links TRBV5-6 with TRBJ1-4; 7 positions match TRBD1. CDR1 is SGHDT and CDR2 is YYEEEE in the germline V gene. The CDR3 is 16 residues long. V was pared by 1 base and J by 5 bases, with 8 bases of the junction left unmatched. The CDR3, as DNA: TGTGCCAGCAGCTTGCTTCTCAGGGGGGTAAATGAAAAACTGTTTTTT. Translation: CASSLLLRGVNEKLFF.

V and J are TRBV9 and TRBJ2-2, with TRBD2 identical over 7 bases. This CDR3 is 16 amino acids long. Germline-derived CDR1 and CDR2 are SGDLS and YYNGEE. After removal of 0 bases from V and 2 bases from J, the junction contained 4 bases not matched to a gene. CDR3 protein: CASSVVPGGNTGELFF. DNA of the CDR3: TGTGCCAGCAGCGTAGTTCCGGGAGGTAACACCGGGGAGCTGTTTTTT.

This chain connects TRBV10-3 to TRBJ2-3, with 9 bases identical to TRBD2. After removal of 0 bases from V and 2 bases from J, the junction contained 6 bases not matched to a gene. This CDR3 is built from 17 residues. Looked up from germline, CDR1 is ENHRY and CDR2 is SYGVKD. The CDR3 is CAISESSSGSPTDTQYF. The CDR3, as DNA: TGTGCCATCAGTGAGTCCAGTAGCGGGAGTCCCACAGATACGCAGTATTTT.

V and J are TRBV27 and TRBJ2-7; D might be TRBD2 (5 bases). The CDR3 covers 14 residues. The V gene's germline CDR1 is MNHEY and CDR2 SMNVEV (reference sequence). Trimming shortened V by 4 bases and J by 3 bases, and 13 bases separated the two germline ends. The CDR3 reads CASSYRRALYEQYF. The CDR3 bases are TGTGCCAGCAGTTACCGGCGGGCGCTCTACGAGCAGTACTTC.

The chain recombines TRBV5-6 with TRBJ2-1; 15 bases fit TRBD2. Trimming cost V 3 bases and J 11 bases; bases outside gene matches: 6. The CDR3 contains 15 residues. Germline lookup yields CDR1 SGHDT and CDR2 YYEEEE. The DNA of the CDR3 is TGTGCCAGCAGCTCCGGGACTAGCGGGGGGTTTAAGCAGTTCTTC. It yields the protein CASSSGTSGGFKQFF.

V usage is TRBV2 and J usage is TRBJ1-1; D remains unclear. CDR3 size: 12 residues. With 1 base removed from V and 8 bases from J, the gap between germline ends came to 8 bases. CDR1 is SNHLY and CDR2 is FYNNEI in the germline V gene. The CDR3 coding sequence is TGTGCCAGCAGTGAAGGGCGACAAGAAGCTTTCTTT. Translated: CASSEGRQEAFF.

V usage is TRBV7-2 and J usage is TRBJ2-1; TRBD2 agrees at 7 bases. Germline V gives CDR1 SGHTA, CDR2 FQGNSA. Trimming cost V 1 base and J 5 bases; bases outside gene matches: 5. This CDR3 has 15 amino acids. In nucleotides, the CDR3 is TGTGCCAGCAGCTTAGGGCTAGCGGTAAACAATGAGCAGTTCTTC. Translating gives CASSLGLAVNNEQFF.

The chain links TRBV18 to TRBJ2-7; 8 bases fit TRBD1. Germline-derived CDR1 and CDR2 are KGHSH and LQKENI. V dropped 3 bases and J dropped 5; count of bases not matched to a gene: 9. This CDR3 has 15 amino acids. Here the CDR3 DNA reads TGTGCCAGCTCACCTGGTGACAGGGGTTTTCACGAGCAGTACTTC. Protein: CASSPGDRGFHEQYF.

The rearrangement joins TRBV28 to TRBJ1-2; possible D gene TRBD1, 5 bases. CDR1 and CDR2 from the germline V gene are MDHEN and SYDVKM. V shed 5 bases and J shed 5 bases, with 18 bases lying between them. The CDR3 is 15 residues long. This chain's CDR3 is CASSPSTAFNYGYTF. In nucleotides, the CDR3 is TGTGCCAGCAGTCCTTCGACAGCCTTTAATTATGGCTACACCTTC.

The rearrangement joins TRBV6-1 to TRBJ2-7, with D possibly matching TRBD2 (6 bases). V dropped 5 bases and J dropped 3 bases, with 11 bases sitting between them. CDR1 is MNHNS, CDR2 SASEGT, per germline. This CDR3 has 13 residues. DNA of the CDR3: TGTGCCAGCAGTTATGAGGGAGGCTACGAGCAGTACTTC. Amino acids: CASSYEGGYEQYF.

The chain has TRBV27 and TRBJ2-5; 9 bases are shared with TRBD2. There are 16 residues in the CDR3. Germline CDR1 and CDR2: MNHEY and SMNVEV (reference sequence). V lost 4 bases, J lost 4 bases, and 10 bases stayed unmatched. The CDR3 region has the DNA TGTGCCAGCAGTTCTACCCTCGCGGGAGGGAGAGAGACCCAGTACTTC. Its protein product is CASSSTLAGGRETQYF.

The chain combines TRBV28 with TRBJ1-4, with 8 bases aligning to TRBD1. In germline, CDR1 is MDHEN, CDR2 SYDVKM. The CDR3 contains 18 residues. With V trimmed by 4 bases and J by 0 bases, 10 bases remained unmatched. CDR3 sequence reads: CASSWGRGPYATNEKLFF. In DNA form, the CDR3 reads TGTGCCAGCAGTTGGGGCAGGGGGCCCTATGCAACTAATGAAAAACTGTTTTTT.

V is TRBV19 and J is TRBJ1-1; 10 positions match TRBD1. V dropped 3 bases and J dropped 6; count of bases not matched to a gene: 1. Germline lookup yields CDR1 LNHDA and CDR2 SQIVND (reference sequence). CDR3 length: 13 residues. The CDR3 nucleotides read TGTGCCAGTAGTATCGGGACAGGGGCTGAAGCTTTCTTT. Translation: CASSIGTGAEAFF.

The chain couples TRBV6-5 to TRBJ2-1, with TRBD2 as a possible D gene (6 bases). Trimming shortened V by 0 bases and J by 6 bases, and 12 bases separated the two germline ends. CDR3 size: 15 residues. Germline lookup yields CDR1 MNHEY and CDR2 SVGAGI. The CDR3 reads CASSYSGLRGNEQFF. The CDR3 DNA is TGTGCCAGCAGTTACTCGGGACTTCGCGGCAATGAGCAGTTCTTC.

This clone ranks as medium-sized. The genes are TRBV11-2 and TRBJ2-7, with D perhaps TRBD2 (5 bases). In germline, CDR1 is SGHAT, CDR2 FQNNGV. The CDR3 runs 16 residues. Between the trimmed V and J ends, which lost 5 bases and 0 bases, there was a span of 17 bases. CDR3 in DNA: TGTGCCAGCAGCCCCGGCGGCGGGTATTCCTCCTACGAGCAGTACTTC. Translating it yields CASSPGGGYSSYEQYF.

V and J are TRBV9 and TRBJ2-1, with 8 positions matching TRBD2. CDR3 length: 16 residues. V gave up 0 bases and J gave up 5 bases; unmatched junction bases: 7. The germline V gene has CDR1 SGDLS and CDR2 YYNGEE. CDR3 sequence (DNA): TGTGCCAGCAGCGTAGAAGGTAGCGGGACGCACAATGAGCAGTTCTTC. Translation: CASSVEGSGTHNEQFF.

This clone was detected a few times. The chain employs TRBV6-6 and TRBJ2-5; D gene ambiguous. The germline V gene encodes CDR1 MNHNY and CDR2 SVGAGI (reference sequence). The CDR3 extends over 15 amino acids. With 2 bases removed from V and 1 base from J, the gap between germline ends came to 11 bases. CDR3 sequence (DNA): TGTGCCAGCAGTTACCTTGGGCGCATCCAAGAGACCCAGTACTTC. Translation gives CASSYLGRIQETQYF.